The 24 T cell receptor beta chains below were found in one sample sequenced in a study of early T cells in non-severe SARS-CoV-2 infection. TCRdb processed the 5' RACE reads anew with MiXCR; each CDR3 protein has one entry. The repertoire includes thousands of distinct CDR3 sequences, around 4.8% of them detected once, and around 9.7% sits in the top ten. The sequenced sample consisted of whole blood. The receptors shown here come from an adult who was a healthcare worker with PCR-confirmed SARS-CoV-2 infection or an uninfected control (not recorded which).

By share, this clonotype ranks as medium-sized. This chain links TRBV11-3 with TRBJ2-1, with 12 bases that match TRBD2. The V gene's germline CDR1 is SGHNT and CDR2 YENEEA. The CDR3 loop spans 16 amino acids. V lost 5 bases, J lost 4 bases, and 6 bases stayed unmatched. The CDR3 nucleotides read TGTGCCAGCAGCCTCGGACTAGCGGGAATTTACAATGAGCAGTTCTTC. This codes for CASSLGLAGIYNEQFF.

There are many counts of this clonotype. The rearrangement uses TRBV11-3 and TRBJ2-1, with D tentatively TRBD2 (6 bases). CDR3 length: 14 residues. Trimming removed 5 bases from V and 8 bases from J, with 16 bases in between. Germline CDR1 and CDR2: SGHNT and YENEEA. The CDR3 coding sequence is TGTGCCAGCAGCCCGGAGGGATTTCTCGATGAGCAGTTCTTC. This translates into CASSPEGFLDEQFF.

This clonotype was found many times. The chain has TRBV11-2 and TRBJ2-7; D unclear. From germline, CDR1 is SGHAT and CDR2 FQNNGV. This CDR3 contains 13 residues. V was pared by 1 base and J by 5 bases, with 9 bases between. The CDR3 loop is CASSLGMGNEQYF. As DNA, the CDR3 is TGTGCCAGCAGCTTAGGGATGGGGAACGAGCAGTACTTC. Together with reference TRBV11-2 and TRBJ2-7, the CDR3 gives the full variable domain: EAGVAQSPRYKIIEKRQSVAFWCNPISGHATLYWYQQILGQGPKLLIQFQNNGVVDDSQLPKDRFSAERLKGVDSTLKIQPAKLEDSAVYLCASSLGMGNEQYFGPGTRLTVT.

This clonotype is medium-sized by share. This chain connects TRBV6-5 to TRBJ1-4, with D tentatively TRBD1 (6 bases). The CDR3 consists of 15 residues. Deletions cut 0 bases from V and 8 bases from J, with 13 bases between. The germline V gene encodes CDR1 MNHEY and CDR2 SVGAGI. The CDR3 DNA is TGTGCCAGCAGTTACTCTGGGGGCTTGGGCGAAAAACTGTTTTTT. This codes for CASSYSGGLGEKLFF.

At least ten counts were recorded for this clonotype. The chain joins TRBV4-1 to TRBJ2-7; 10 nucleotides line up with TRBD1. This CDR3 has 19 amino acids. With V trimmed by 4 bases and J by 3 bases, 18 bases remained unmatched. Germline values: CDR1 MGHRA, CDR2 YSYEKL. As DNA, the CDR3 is TGCGCCAGCAGCCCCTTCGACAGGGGGCTTTCTGGAAAAGGCTACGAGCAGTACTTC. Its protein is CASSPFDRGLSGKGYEQYF.

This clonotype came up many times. CDR3 DNA: TGTGCCAGCAGTTATAGCGGGACCTCCTACGAGCAGTACTTC. Its translation: CASSYSGTSYEQYF. The chain joins TRBV6-5 to TRBJ2-7; TRBD2 matches at 8 bases. The germline V gene encodes CDR1 MNHEY and CDR2 SVGAGI. The CDR3 totals 14 residues. V dropped 3 bases and J dropped 0; count of bases not matched to a gene: 1.

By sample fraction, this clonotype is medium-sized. This chain's CDR3 is CASSLYRGQPQHF. As DNA, the CDR3 is TGTGCCAGCAGCTTGTATCGAGGGCAGCCCCAGCATTTT. J is TRBJ1-5 and V is TRBV7-2; D unresolved. Between the trimmed V and J ends, which lost 3 bases and 7 bases, there was a span of 10 bases. The CDR3 is 13 amino acids. CDR1 and CDR2 from the germline V gene are SGHTA and FQGNSA.

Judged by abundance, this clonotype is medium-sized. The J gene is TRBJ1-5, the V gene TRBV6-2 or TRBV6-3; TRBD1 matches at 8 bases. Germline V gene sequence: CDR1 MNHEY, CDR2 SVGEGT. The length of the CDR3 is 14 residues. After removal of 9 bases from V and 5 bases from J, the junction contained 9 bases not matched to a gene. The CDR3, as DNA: TGTGCCAGTGCGCCCTCAGGGGGCGATCAGCCCCAGCATTTT. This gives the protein CASAPSGGDQPQHF.

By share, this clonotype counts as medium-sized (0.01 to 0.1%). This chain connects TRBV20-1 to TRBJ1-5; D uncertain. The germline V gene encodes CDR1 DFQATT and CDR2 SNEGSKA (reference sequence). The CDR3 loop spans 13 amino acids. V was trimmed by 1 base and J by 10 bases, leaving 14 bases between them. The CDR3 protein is CSARGRESRPQHF. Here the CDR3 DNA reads TGCAGTGCTAGAGGACGGGAATCACGCCCCCAGCATTTT.

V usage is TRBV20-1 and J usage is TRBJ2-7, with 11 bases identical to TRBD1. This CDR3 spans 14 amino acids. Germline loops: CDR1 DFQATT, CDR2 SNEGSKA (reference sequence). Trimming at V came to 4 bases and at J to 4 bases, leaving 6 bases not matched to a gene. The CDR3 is CSAIRTGGLYEQYV. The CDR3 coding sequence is TGCAGTGCTATCCGGACAGGGGGCTTATACGAGCAGTACGTC.

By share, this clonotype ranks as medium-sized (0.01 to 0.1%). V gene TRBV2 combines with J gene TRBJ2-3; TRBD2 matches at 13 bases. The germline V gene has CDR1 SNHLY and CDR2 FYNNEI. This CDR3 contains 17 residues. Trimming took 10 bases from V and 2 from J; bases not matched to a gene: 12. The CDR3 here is CATGLAGERGHTDTQYF. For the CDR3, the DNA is TGTGCCACTGGACTAGCGGGAGAAAGGGGACACACAGATACGCAGTATTTT.

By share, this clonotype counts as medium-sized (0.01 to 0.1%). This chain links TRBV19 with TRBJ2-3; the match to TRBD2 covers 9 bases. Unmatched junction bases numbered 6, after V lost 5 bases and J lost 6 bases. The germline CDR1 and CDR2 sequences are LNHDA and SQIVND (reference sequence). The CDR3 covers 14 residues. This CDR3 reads CASSWAGGEDTQYF. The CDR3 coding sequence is TGTGCCAGTAGTTGGGCGGGAGGGGAGGATACGCAGTATTTT.

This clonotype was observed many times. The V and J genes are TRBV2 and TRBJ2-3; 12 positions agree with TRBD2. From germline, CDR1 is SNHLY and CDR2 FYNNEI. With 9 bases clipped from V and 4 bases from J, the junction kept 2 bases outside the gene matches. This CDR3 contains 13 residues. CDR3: CARTSGSADTQYF. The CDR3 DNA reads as TGTGCCAGGACTAGCGGGAGCGCAGATACGCAGTATTTT.

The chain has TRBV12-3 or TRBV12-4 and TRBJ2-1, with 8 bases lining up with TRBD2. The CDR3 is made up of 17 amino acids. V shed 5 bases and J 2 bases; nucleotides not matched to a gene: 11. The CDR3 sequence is CASSHPPGTRAYNEQFF. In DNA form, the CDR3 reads TGTGCCAGCAGTCATCCCCCCGGGACTAGAGCCTACAATGAGCAGTTCTTC.

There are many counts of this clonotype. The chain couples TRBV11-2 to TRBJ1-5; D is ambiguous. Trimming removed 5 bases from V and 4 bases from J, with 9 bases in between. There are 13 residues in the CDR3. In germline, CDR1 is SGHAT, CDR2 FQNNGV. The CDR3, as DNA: TGTGCCAGCAGCCATTCGACAAATCAGCCCCAGCATTTT. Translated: CASSHSTNQPQHF.

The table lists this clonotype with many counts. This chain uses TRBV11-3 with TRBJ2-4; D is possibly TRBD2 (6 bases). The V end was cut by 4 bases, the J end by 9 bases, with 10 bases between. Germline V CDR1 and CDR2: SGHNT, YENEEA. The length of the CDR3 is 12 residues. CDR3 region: CASSSTRGIQYF. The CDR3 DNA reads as TGTGCCAGCAGCTCGACTAGAGGCATTCAGTACTTC.

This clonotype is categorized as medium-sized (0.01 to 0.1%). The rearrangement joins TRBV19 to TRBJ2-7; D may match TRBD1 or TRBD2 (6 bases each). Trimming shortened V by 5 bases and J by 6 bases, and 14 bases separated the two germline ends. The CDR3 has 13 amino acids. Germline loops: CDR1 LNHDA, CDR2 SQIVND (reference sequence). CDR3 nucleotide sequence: TGTGCCAGTAGTCAAACGGGGGCCCTCGAGCAGTACTTC. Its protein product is CASSQTGALEQYF.

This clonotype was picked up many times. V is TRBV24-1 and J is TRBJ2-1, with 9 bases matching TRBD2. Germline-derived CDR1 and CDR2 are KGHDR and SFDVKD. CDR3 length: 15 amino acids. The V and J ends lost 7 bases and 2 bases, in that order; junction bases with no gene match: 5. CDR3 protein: CATSLTSGTYNEQFF. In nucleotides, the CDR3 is TGTGCCACCAGCCTGACTAGCGGTACCTACAATGAGCAGTTCTTC.

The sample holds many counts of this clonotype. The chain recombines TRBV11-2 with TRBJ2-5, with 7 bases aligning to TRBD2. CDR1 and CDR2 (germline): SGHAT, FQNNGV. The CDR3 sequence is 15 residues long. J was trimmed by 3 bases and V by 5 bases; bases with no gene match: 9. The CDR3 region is CASSPRGGREETQYF. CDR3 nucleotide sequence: TGTGCCAGCAGCCCTCGGGGCGGGAGAGAAGAGACCCAGTACTTC.

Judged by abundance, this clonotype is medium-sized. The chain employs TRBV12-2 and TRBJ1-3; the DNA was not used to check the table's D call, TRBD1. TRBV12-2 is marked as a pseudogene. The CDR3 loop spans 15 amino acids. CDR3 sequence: CASRLGGTGGNTIYF. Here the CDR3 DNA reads TGTGCAAGTCGCCTGGGGGGGACAGGTGGAAACACCATATATTTT.

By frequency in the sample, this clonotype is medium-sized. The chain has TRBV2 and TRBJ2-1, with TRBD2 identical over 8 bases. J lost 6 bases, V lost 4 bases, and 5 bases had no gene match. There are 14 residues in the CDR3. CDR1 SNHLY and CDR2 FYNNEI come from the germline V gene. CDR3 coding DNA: TGTGCCAGCAGTGCCGGGACTAGTATCAATGAGCAGTTCTTC. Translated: CASSAGTSINEQFF.

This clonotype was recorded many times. CDR3 loop: CASSLTTSGNTGELFF. The CDR3 DNA reads as TGTGCCAGCAGCTTAACGACTAGCGGGAACACCGGGGAGCTGTTTTTT. This rearrangement joins TRBV7-3 to TRBJ2-2; 9 bases align to TRBD2. V lost 0 bases to trimming and J lost 1 base; unmatched junction nucleotides: 0. Germline V gene lookup returns CDR1 SGHTA and CDR2 FQGTGA. There are 16 residues in the CDR3.

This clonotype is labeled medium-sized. CDR3 loop: CASSLRRAGDEKLFF. In nucleotides, the CDR3 is TGTGCCAGCAGCTTGCGAAGGGCCGGAGATGAAAAACTGTTTTTT. The genes are TRBV5-6 and TRBJ1-4; D uncertain. V was trimmed by 1 base and J by 6 bases, leaving 13 bases between them. Germline V lookup: CDR1 SGHDT, CDR2 YYEEEE. The CDR3 contains 15 residues.

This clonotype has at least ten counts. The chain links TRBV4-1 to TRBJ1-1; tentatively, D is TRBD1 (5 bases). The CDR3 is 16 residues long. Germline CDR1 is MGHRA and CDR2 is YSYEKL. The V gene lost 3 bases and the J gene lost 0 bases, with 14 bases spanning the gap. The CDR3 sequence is CASSQLFRGVNTEAFF. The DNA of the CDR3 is TGCGCCAGCAGCCAGCTATTTCGGGGCGTGAACACTGAAGCTTTCTTT.